The 24 T cell receptor beta chains below were found in one sample sequenced in a study of cytomegalovirus exposure and HLA in healthy donors. Primers: 60 Vbeta forward and 13 Jbeta reverse. Repertoires were generated with immunoSEQ multiplex PCR, while TCRdb's copy carries only in-frame clones and drops some. There are 150,000 or so clones in the sample; roughly four fifths occur only once, and roughly 1.5% lies in the top ten. The sample taken for sequencing was PBMCs. The receptors derive from a man aged 35-49 years in good health and CMV-seronegative.

This rearrangement joins TRBV10-1 to TRBJ2-7; 11 bases align to TRBD2. Germline V lookup: CDR1 WNHNN, CDR2 SYGVQD (reference sequence). This CDR3 has 16 residues. J gave up 10 bases and V 2 bases, and 13 bases lay outside the gene matches. CDR3 residues: CASSEAVLAGEGGQYF. The CDR3 region has the DNA TGCGCCAGCAGTGAGGCCGTACTAGCGGGAGAAGGTGGCCAGTACTTC.

This clone has only one observation. This chain joins TRBV11-2 and TRBJ1-1; TRBD1 is a possible D gene (5 bases). The ends were cut back, 7 bases at V and 3 bases at J, with 15 bases in the middle. The CDR3 has 14 residues. Germline V gene data show CDR1 as SGHAT and CDR2 as FQNNGV. CDR3 nucleotide sequence: TGTGCCAGCATCCTCTTCGGGGGGGACACTGAAGCTTTCTTT. This encodes CASILFGGDTEAFF. Full variable domain (outside the CDR3, taken from reference TRBV11-2 and TRBJ1-1): EAGVAQSPRYKIIEKRQSVAFWCNPISGHATLYWYQQILGQGPKLLIQFQNNGVVDDSQLPKDRFSAERLKGVDSTLKIQPAKLEDSAVYLCASILFGGDTEAFFGQGTRLTVV.

The gene calls are TRBV30 and TRBJ1-6, with TRBD1 matching over 10 bases. Germline-derived CDR1 and CDR2 are GTSNPN and SVGIG (reference sequence). The CDR3 runs to 13 residues. The CDR3 DNA reads as TGTGCTGCGGACAGGGGGTTTGGTTCACCCCTCCACTTT. Protein product: CAADRGFGSPLHF.

For this clone: The identical CDR3 is also encoded by other nucleotide sequences in the sample. This chain links TRBV5-1 with TRBJ2-5; TRBD1 is a possible D gene (9 bases). Germline V CDR1 and CDR2: SGHRS, YFSETQ. The V and J ends lost 3 bases and 2 bases respectively, with 20 bases between them. The CDR3 is 17 residues long. Here the CDR3 DNA reads TGCGCCAGCAGCTCCAACAGGGGGCGGGGGGATCAAGAGACCCAGTACTTC. Encoded protein: CASSSNRGRGDQETQYF.

The chain has TRBV6-6 and TRBJ2-7, with 8 bases matching TRBD2. CDR3 length: 15 amino acids. The junction had 10 bases not matched to a gene; V was cut back by 7 bases and J by 2 bases. Germline V gene lookup returns CDR1 MNHNY and CDR2 SVGAGI (reference sequence). CDR3 coding DNA: TGTGCCAGCACCCCAGGGGCGGGAGGAACCTACGAGCAGTACTTC. As protein: CASTPGAGGTYEQYF.

The rearrangement joins TRBV6-6 to TRBJ1-2; D perhaps matches TRBD1 (5 bases). CDR1 and CDR2 from the germline V gene are MNHNY and SVGAGI (reference sequence). This CDR3 is built from 11 residues. Deletions cut 8 bases from V and 7 bases from J, with 11 bases between. The CDR3 region has the DNA TGTGCCAGCCATTCCGGGGGTGGCTACACCTTC. It is translated as CASHSGGGYTF.

V is TRBV7-6 and J is TRBJ1-3, with D unclear. In germline, CDR1 is SGHVS, CDR2 FNYEAQ. The CDR3 totals 15 residues. V was clipped by 2 bases and J by 0 bases, with 8 bases between them. The CDR3 sequence: CASSLLGDSGNTIYF. As DNA, the CDR3 is TGTGCCAGCAGCTTATTGGGCGACTCTGGAAACACCATATATTTT.

This clone was found a few times. The J gene is TRBJ2-7, the V gene TRBV5-5; 10 bases match TRBD1. J was trimmed by 2 bases and V by 3 bases; bases with no gene match: 2. Germline V gene data show CDR1 as SGHKS and CDR2 as YYEKEE (reference sequence). This CDR3 is built from 14 residues. DNA of the CDR3: TGTGCCAGCAGCTGGACAGGGGGAACCTACGAGCAGTACTTC. This codes for CASSWTGGTYEQYF. Complete variable domain (other parts from reference TRBV5-5 and TRBJ2-7): DAGVTQSPTHLIKTRGQQVTLRCSPISGHKSVSWYQQVLGQGPQFIFQYYEKEERGRGNFPDRFSARQFPNYSSELNVNALLLGDSALYLCASSWTGGTYEQYFGPGTRLTVT.

The chain is built from TRBV11-2 and TRBJ2-7; D gene ambiguous. The germline V gene encodes CDR1 SGHAT and CDR2 FQNNGV. With 4 bases removed from V and 0 bases from J, the gap between germline ends came to 7 bases. The CDR3 runs to 13 residues. CDR3 sequence reads: CASSSRVSYEQYV. DNA for the CDR3: TGTGCCAGCAGCTCCCGGGTCTCCTACGAGCAGTACGTC.

This sequence joins TRBV6-1 and TRBJ2-1, with 9 bases identical to TRBD2. The V and J ends lost 1 base and 8 bases, in that order; junction bases with no gene match: 15. Germline CDR1 and CDR2: MNHNS and SASEGT. The CDR3 loop spans 18 amino acids. Written as DNA, the CDR3 is TGTGCCAGCAGTGAAGTGGGGGTGTTAGCGGGAGTTTACGATGAGCAGTTCTTC. It is translated as CASSEVGVLAGVYDEQFF.

The V call is TRBV5-1, the J call TRBJ2-1, with D perhaps TRBD1 (6 bases). The CDR3 sequence is 15 residues long. Germline assignment: CDR1 SGHRS and CDR2 YFSETQ. V lost 4 bases to trimming and J lost 2 bases, with 13 bases between them. The CDR3, as DNA: TGCGCCAGCAGCCTACAGGGAAATACCTACAATGAGCAGTTCTTC. This encodes CASSLQGNTYNEQFF.

This chain uses TRBV19 with TRBJ1-2; 7 bases line up with TRBD1. With 7 bases clipped from V and 8 bases from J, the junction kept 13 bases outside the gene matches. Germline CDR1 reads LNHDA; CDR2 reads SQIVND (reference sequence). The CDR3 spans 14 residues. DNA for the CDR3: TGTGCCAGTACTAATCCGAAGGTAGGGGGCGGCTACACCTTC. Translation gives CASTNPKVGGGYTF.

This chain joins TRBV28 and TRBJ1-2; 7 bases are shared with TRBD1. The CDR3 runs 12 residues. Germline-derived CDR1 and CDR2 are MDHEN and SYDVKM. J gave up 5 bases and V 6 bases, and 3 bases lay outside the gene matches. CDR3 nucleotide sequence: TGTGCCAGCAGGGGGACAGTGTATGGCTACACCTTC. Translation: CASRGTVYGYTF.

This sequence joins TRBV5-6 and TRBJ1-1; 8 bases are shared with TRBD1. This CDR3 contains 14 residues. Per the germline V gene, CDR1 is SGHDT and CDR2 is YYEEEE. Germline trimming cut 5 bases from V and 1 base from J; bases unmatched to any gene: 4. The CDR3 spells CASRRTGRNTEAFF. In nucleotides, the CDR3 is TGTGCCAGCAGGCGGACAGGGCGGAACACTGAAGCTTTCTTT.

V and J are TRBV7-9 and TRBJ2-2; 10 bases agree with TRBD2. V trimming: 8 bases; J trimming: 7 bases; junction bases outside the gene matches: 10. Per germline, CDR1 SEHNR and CDR2 FQNEAQ (reference sequence). The CDR3 is 15 amino acids. The CDR3 protein is CASGPSGRYGGELFF. The CDR3, as DNA: TGTGCCAGCGGGCCTAGCGGGAGATACGGCGGGGAGCTGTTTTTT.

This clone was counted once. The chain employs TRBV14 and TRBJ2-3, with 7 bases identical to TRBD2. The CDR3 sequence is 14 residues long. The germline CDR1 and CDR2 sequences are SGHDN and FVKESK. V dropped 1 base and J dropped 5; count of bases not matched to a gene: 3. DNA for the CDR3: TGTGCCAGCAGCCAAGTCCTAGCGGTAGATACGCAGTATTTT. Its translation is CASSQVLAVDTQYF.

The CDR3 nucleotides are TGTGCCAGCAGCCAAGACCCGACTATTCGCTCCTACAATGAGCAGTTCTTC. Translated, it gives CASSQDPTIRSYNEQFF. The rearrangement joins TRBV4-2 to TRBJ2-1; maybe TRBD2 (5 bases). Trimming removed 0 bases from V and 0 bases from J, with 12 bases in between. CDR1 and CDR2 from the germline V gene are LGHNA and YNFKEQ. CDR3 length: 17 amino acids.

The chain combines TRBV2 with TRBJ2-1, with D possibly being TRBD2 (6 bases). There are 15 residues in the CDR3. Trimming cost V 7 bases and J 4 bases, with 17 bases left between them. CDR1 and CDR2 from the germline V gene are SNHLY and FYNNEI. CDR3 amino acids: CASIGSGSIYNEQFF. The CDR3 DNA follows: TGTGCCAGCATAGGGAGCGGGTCCATTTACAATGAGCAGTTCTTC.

The genes are TRBV9 and TRBJ2-1; 7 nucleotides line up with TRBD2. CDR3 length: 15 residues. With V trimmed by 3 bases and J by 6 bases, 9 bases remained unmatched. Germline V CDR1 and CDR2: SGDLS, YYNGEE. DNA for the CDR3: TGTGCCAGCAGCGCCCAGCCCGGGACTATCAATGAGCAGTTCTTC. This gives the protein CASSAQPGTINEQFF.

The J gene is TRBJ2-3, the V gene TRBV7-2, with a weak D call TRBD2 (6 bases). Looked up from germline, CDR1 is SGHTA and CDR2 is FQGNSA. V was cut by 2 bases and J by 5 bases, with 14 bases left in between. The CDR3 loop spans 15 amino acids. CDR3 loop: CASSLTGQAGDTQYF. The CDR3 nucleotides are TGTGCCAGCAGCTTAACTGGACAAGCGGGAGATACGCAGTATTTT.

The chain carries TRBV6-5 and TRBJ2-1; D ambiguous. V was trimmed by 0 bases and J by 4 bases, leaving 7 bases between them. Looked up from germline, CDR1 is MNHEY and CDR2 is SVGAGI. The CDR3 is 14 amino acids. This CDR3 is CASSYSFPYNEQFF. The CDR3 coding sequence is TGTGCCAGCAGTTACTCCTTCCCTTACAATGAGCAGTTCTTC.

The chain employs TRBV9 and TRBJ2-7; 8 bases are a match to TRBD2. The ends lost 3 bases at V and 0 bases at J; junction bases unmatched: 5. CDR1 and CDR2 (germline): SGDLS, YYNGEE. The CDR3 loop spans 15 amino acids. The CDR3 coding sequence is TGTGCCAGCAGCGAGATAGCGGGAAACTCCTACGAGCAGTACGTC. Translating it yields CASSEIAGNSYEQYV.

The chain has TRBV6-5 and TRBJ1-5, with 8 bases matching TRBD1. Germline CDR1 reads MNHEY; CDR2 reads SVGAGI. The CDR3 runs to 14 residues. Germline trimming cut 8 bases from V and 7 bases from J; bases unmatched to any gene: 10. The CDR3 sequence: CASGRDRIDQPQHF. CDR3 nucleotides: TGTGCCAGCGGTAGGGACAGGATTGACCAGCCCCAGCATTTT.

V gene TRBV7-2 combines with J gene TRBJ2-1; a weak D match, TRBD2 (5 bases). Trimming cost V 5 bases and J 6 bases, with 17 bases left between them. The germline V gene encodes CDR1 SGHTA and CDR2 FQGNSA. This CDR3 contains 15 residues. Here the CDR3 DNA reads TGTGCCAGCAGCCCAAGGGATCTAGCTGTCAATGAGCAGTTCTTC. Translation gives CASSPRDLAVNEQFF.